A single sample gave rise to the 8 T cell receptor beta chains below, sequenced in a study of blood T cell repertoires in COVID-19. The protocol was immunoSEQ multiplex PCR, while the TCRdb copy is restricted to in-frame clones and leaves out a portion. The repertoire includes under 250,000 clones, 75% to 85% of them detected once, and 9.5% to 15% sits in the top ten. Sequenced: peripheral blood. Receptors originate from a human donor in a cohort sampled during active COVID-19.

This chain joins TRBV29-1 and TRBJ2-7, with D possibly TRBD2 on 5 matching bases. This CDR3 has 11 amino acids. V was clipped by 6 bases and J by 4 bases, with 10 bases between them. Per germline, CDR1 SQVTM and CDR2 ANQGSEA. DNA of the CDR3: TGCAGCGTGGGAGAACTTTACGAGCAGTACTTC. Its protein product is CSVGELYEQYF.

The CDR3 sequence is CASAITGTGRRNTEAFF. CDR3 in DNA: TGTGCCAGCGCGATTACCGGGACAGGAAGGCGGAACACTGAAGCTTTCTTT. The chain employs TRBV7-3 and TRBJ1-1; 8 bases align to TRBD1. The V gene's germline CDR1 is SGHTA and CDR2 FQGTGA. With 8 bases clipped from V and 1 base from J, the junction kept 15 bases outside the gene matches. The length of the CDR3 is 17 residues.

CDR3 sequence (DNA): TGTGCCAGTAGGGACAGTGTCTACGAGCAGTACTTC. Translating gives CASRDSVYEQYF. This rearrangement joins TRBV19 to TRBJ2-7, with TRBD1 as a possible D gene (6 bases). The CDR3 is 12 amino acids. CDR1 and CDR2 (germline): LNHDA, SQIVND (reference sequence). V was clipped by 6 bases and J by 3 bases, with 9 bases between them.

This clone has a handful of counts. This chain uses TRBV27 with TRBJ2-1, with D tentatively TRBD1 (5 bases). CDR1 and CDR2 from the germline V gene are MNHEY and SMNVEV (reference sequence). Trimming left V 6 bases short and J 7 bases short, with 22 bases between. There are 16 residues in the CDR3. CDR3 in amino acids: CASSPRVRVNSNEQFF. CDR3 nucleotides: TGTGCCAGCAGCCCCAGGGTCCGGGTTAACAGTAATGAGCAGTTCTTC.

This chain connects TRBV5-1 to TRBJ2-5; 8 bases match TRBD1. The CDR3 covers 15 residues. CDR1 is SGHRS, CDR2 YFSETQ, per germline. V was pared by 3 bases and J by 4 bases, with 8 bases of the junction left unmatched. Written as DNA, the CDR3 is TGCGCCAGCAGCTCGAAACAGGGGGACCGAGAGACCCAGTACTTC. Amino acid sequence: CASSSKQGDRETQYF.

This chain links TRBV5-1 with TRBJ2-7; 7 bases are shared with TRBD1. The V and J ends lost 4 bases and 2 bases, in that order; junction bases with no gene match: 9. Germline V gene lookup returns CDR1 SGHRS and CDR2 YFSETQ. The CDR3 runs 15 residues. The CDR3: CASSPRDSLPYEQYF. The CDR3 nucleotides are TGCGCCAGCAGCCCACGGGACAGCCTACCCTACGAGCAGTACTTC.

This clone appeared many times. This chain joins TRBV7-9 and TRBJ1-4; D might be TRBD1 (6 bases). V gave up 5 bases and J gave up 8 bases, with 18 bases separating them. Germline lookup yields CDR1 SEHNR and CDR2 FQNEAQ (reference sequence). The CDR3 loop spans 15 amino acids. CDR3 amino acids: CASSASWDKSEKLFF. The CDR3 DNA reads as TGTGCCAGCAGCGCCTCGTGGGACAAATCAGAAAAACTGTTTTTT.

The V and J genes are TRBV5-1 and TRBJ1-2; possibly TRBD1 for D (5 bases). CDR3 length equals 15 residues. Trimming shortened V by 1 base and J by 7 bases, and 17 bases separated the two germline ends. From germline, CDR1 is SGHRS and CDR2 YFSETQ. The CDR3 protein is CASSLTGPKVGGYTF. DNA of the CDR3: TGCGCCAGCAGCTTGACAGGACCGAAGGTGGGTGGCTACACCTTC.